Listed below are T cell receptor beta chains from one sample, sequenced in a study of T cell responses to AZD1222 COVID-19 vaccine. The assay was immunoSEQ multiplex PCR, and TCRdb's table has in-frame clones only and misses some. The table records more than 150,000 clones, over 75% of them present only once. This sample comprised peripheral blood, obtained on day 0 of AZD1222 vaccination. The receptors were sampled from an adult in good health. Each CDR3 is given with its conserved first and last residue. D genes are given only for firm matches.

J	V	length	D	CDR3
TRBJ1-2	TRBV5-1	15	TRBD1	CASSLAEDRGYGYTF
TRBJ2-1	TRBV27	16	-	CASSLLRGYNYNEQFF
TRBJ2-1	TRBV10-3	16	-	CAITPSKVGGWVEQFF
TRBJ2-1	TRBV19	20	TRBD2	CASSILRATGTSGMSNEQFF
TRBJ1-1	TRBV12-3/TRBV12-4	13	-	CASSSDKNTEAFF
TRBJ2-7	TRBV10-3	17	TRBD2	CAIRGTSGREASYEQYF
TRBJ1-2	TRBV4-1	15	-	CASSQETGKSYGYTF
TRBJ2-7	TRBV27	15	-	CASSPRTVPSYEQYF
TRBJ2-1	TRBV6-2/TRBV6-3	16	TRBD2	CASSYLGLAGGSEQFF
TRBJ2-1	TRBV28	17	TRBD2	CASSRLRLAGLGDEQFF
TRBJ2-2	TRBV6-5	14	-	CASSPAGNTGELFF
TRBJ1-5	TRBV5-8	14	-	CASTLGAGNQPQHF
TRBJ1-1	TRBV28	15	-	CASSLRRTANTEAFF
TRBJ2-7	TRBV7-8	14	-	CASTFTTSSYEQYF
TRBJ1-6	TRBV19	16	-	CASSPSRGAYNSPLHF
TRBJ1-2	TRBV27	14	-	CASSPDQGLRGYTF
TRBJ1-1	TRBV7-8	14	-	CASSGGQLNTEAFF
TRBJ1-1	TRBV19	14	-	CASSSKQLNTEAFF
TRBJ2-1	TRBV7-9	14	-	CASSYPDREGFRIF
TRBJ1-6	TRBV2	15	TRBD1	CASRHGTGGGSPLHF
TRBJ2-7	TRBV30	16	-	CAWSGWTQGGPYEQYF
TRBJ2-1	TRBV12-2	16	-	CASRLGSQCSYNEQFF
TRBJ2-3	TRBV20-1	11	-	CSARQGTTQYF
TRBJ2-3	TRBV6-2/TRBV6-3	17	TRBD2	CASSSSPLAGETDTQYF
TRBJ1-5	TRBV5-6	15	-	CASSLRGRVHQPQHF
TRBJ2-7	TRBV9	14	-	CASSVETGSYEQYF
TRBJ2-3	TRBV5-1	15	-	CASSLLSGSTDTQYF
TRBJ2-1	TRBV3-1/TRBV3-2	16	TRBD2	CASSLNRAGGYNEQFF
TRBJ2-1	TRBV15	17	TRBD2	CATSSLPSGSSYNEQFF
TRBJ2-7	TRBV14	15	-	CASSQVIGGAYEQYF
TRBJ1-1	TRBV28	15	-	CASRTPGAGGTEAFF
TRBJ2-1	TRBV28	13	TRBD2	CASSFGGRSEQFF
TRBJ2-2	TRBV10-3	17	-	CAISESPRGPNTGELFF
TRBJ2-1	TRBV5-4	15	-	CASTRFGSSYNEQFF
TRBJ1-6	TRBV28	16	-	CASSPSGTPYNSPLHF
TRBJ2-5	TRBV28	16	TRBD2	CASSLGGEGLQETQYF
TRBJ2-6	TRBV7-9	13	-	CASSYSGANVLTF
TRBJ1-2	TRBV28	15	TRBD1	CASSLLLQGAGGYTF
TRBJ2-7	TRBV5-6	15	TRBD1	CASSLGTGGTYEQYF
TRBJ1-1	TRBV19	12	-	CASSIVTGEAFF